This is a list of T cell receptor beta chains from one sample in a study of molecular identifiers for immune sequencing clone quantification. TCRdb used MiXCR to reprocess the PCR reads, holding one entry per CDR3 protein. The data show tens of thousands of distinct CDR3 sequences, 15% to 20% seen once. Sequences were obtained from naive CD8+ T cells from blood, with Jurkat cell RNA spiked in. These receptor sequences come from a human donor in good health. Some libraries in this study had Jurkat cell RNA spiked in. Each CDR3 is given with its conserved first and last residue. A D gene is named only where the DNA matches it firmly. Size tells how often a clone was seen (once, few, many) or the class of an expanded clone, and some rows leave it out.

abundance: many
j_gene: TRBJ1-1
v_gene: TRBV9
d_gene: .
CDR3aa: CASSVLDTEAFF
CDR3nt: TGTGCCAGCAGCGTATTGGACACTGAAGCTTTCTTT

abundance: few
j_gene: TRBJ1-3
v_gene: TRBV12-3/TRBV12-4
d_gene: .
CDR3aa: CASRVGHTIYF
CDR3nt: TGTGCCAGCAGGGTCGGCCACACCATATATTTT

abundance: many
j_gene: TRBJ2-2
v_gene: TRBV9
d_gene: .
CDR3aa: CASSAGTRHTGELFF
CDR3nt: TGTGCCAGCAGCGCCGGGACCAGGCACACCGGGGAGCTGTTTTTT

abundance: .
j_gene: TRBJ2-1
v_gene: TRBV6-2/TRBV6-3
d_gene: TRBD2
CDR3aa: CASRPGLGYNEQFF
CDR3nt: TGTGCCAGCAGACCGGGACTAGGATACAATGAGCAGTTCTTC

abundance: .
j_gene: TRBJ1-6
v_gene: TRBV11-2
d_gene: .
CDR3aa: CASSLDPSRIGSPLHF
CDR3nt: TGTGCCAGCAGCTTAGATCCTAGCAGAATCGGTTCACCCCTCCACTTT

abundance: many
j_gene: TRBJ2-5
v_gene: TRBV10-2
d_gene: TRBD2
CDR3aa: CASSDEASGILQETQYF
CDR3nt: TGCGCCAGCAGTGACGAGGCTAGCGGGATACTACAAGAGACCCAGTACTTC

abundance: .
j_gene: TRBJ1-1
v_gene: TRBV28
d_gene: .
CDR3aa: CASSHGAGGGTEAFF
CDR3nt: TGTGCCAGCAGCCACGGCGCTGGCGGGGGCACTGAAGCTTTCTTT

abundance: many
j_gene: TRBJ2-5
v_gene: TRBV19
d_gene: TRBD1
CDR3aa: CASSHGQGGEETQYF
CDR3nt: TGTGCCAGTAGTCATGGACAGGGCGGGGAAGAGACCCAGTACTTC

abundance: many
j_gene: TRBJ2-7
v_gene: TRBV19
d_gene: .
CDR3aa: CASSYRDTSYEQYF
CDR3nt: TGTGCCAGTAGTTACCGGGACACTTCCTACGAGCAGTACTTC

abundance: once
j_gene: TRBJ1-1
v_gene: TRBV7-8
d_gene: .
CDR3aa: CASSFQFGGGGKAFF
CDR3nt: TGTGCCAGCAGCTTTCAATTTGGAGGGGGTGGGAAAGCTTTCTTT

abundance: many
j_gene: TRBJ2-5
v_gene: TRBV3-1
d_gene: .
CDR3aa: CASSRPGTQETQYF
CDR3nt: TGTGCCAGCAGCCGGCCCGGGACTCAAGAGACCCAGTACTTC

abundance: many
j_gene: TRBJ2-1
v_gene: TRBV29-1
d_gene: .
CDR3aa: CSVAFDNEQFF
CDR3nt: TGCAGCGTTGCGTTTGACAATGAGCAGTTCTTC

abundance: many
j_gene: TRBJ2-7
v_gene: TRBV5-1
d_gene: .
CDR3aa: CASSLEGSALSYEQYF
CDR3nt: TGCGCCAGCAGCTTGGAGGGTAGCGCTTTATCCTACGAGCAGTACTTC

abundance: many
j_gene: TRBJ1-2
v_gene: TRBV29-1
d_gene: .
CDR3aa: CSVVIPRPEGYTF
CDR3nt: TGCAGCGTTGTTATACCGAGGCCGGAGGGCTACACCTTC

abundance: many
j_gene: TRBJ1-4
v_gene: TRBV12-5
d_gene: .
CDR3aa: CATRPREGEKLFF
CDR3nt: TGTGCTACCAGGCCCCGGGAGGGTGAAAAACTGTTTTTT

abundance: many
j_gene: TRBJ2-3
v_gene: TRBV14
d_gene: TRBD1
CDR3aa: CASSQDLHLDRVGTDTQYF
CDR3nt: TGTGCCAGCAGCCAAGACCTTCACCTCGACAGGGTAGGAACAGATACGCAGTATTTT

abundance: many
j_gene: TRBJ2-1
v_gene: TRBV4-3
d_gene: .
CDR3aa: CASSQVWVSSYNEQFF
CDR3nt: TGCGCCAGCAGCCAAGTTTGGGTTAGCTCCTACAATGAGCAGTTCTTC

abundance: many
j_gene: TRBJ2-1
v_gene: TRBV7-3
d_gene: TRBD2
CDR3aa: CASSLTLAGVGSEQFF
CDR3nt: TGTGCCAGCAGCTTGACCCTAGCGGGAGTAGGTAGTGAGCAGTTCTTC

abundance: many
j_gene: TRBJ2-3
v_gene: TRBV7-9
d_gene: .
CDR3aa: CASSYWDPPTDTQYF
CDR3nt: TGTGCCAGCAGCTATTGGGACCCTCCAACAGATACGCAGTATTTT

abundance: .
j_gene: TRBJ2-1
v_gene: TRBV13
d_gene: .
CDR3aa: CASSTQLHPAYNEQFF
CDR3nt: TGTGCCAGCAGCACCCAACTCCACCCCGCCTACAATGAGCAGTTCTTC

abundance: many
j_gene: TRBJ2-5
v_gene: TRBV6-2/TRBV6-3
d_gene: .
CDR3aa: CASSARDGSQETQYF
CDR3nt: TGTGCCAGCAGTGCGCGGGACGGCAGTCAAGAGACCCAGTACTTC

abundance: many
j_gene: TRBJ1-2
v_gene: TRBV30
d_gene: .
CDR3aa: CAWSEVYGYTF
CDR3nt: TGTGCCTGGAGTGAAGTCTATGGCTACACCTTC

abundance: few
j_gene: TRBJ2-7
v_gene: TRBV20-1
d_gene: .
CDR3aa: CSADRQDIYEQYF
CDR3nt: TGCAGTGCTGACCGGCAGGACATTTACGAGCAGTACTTC